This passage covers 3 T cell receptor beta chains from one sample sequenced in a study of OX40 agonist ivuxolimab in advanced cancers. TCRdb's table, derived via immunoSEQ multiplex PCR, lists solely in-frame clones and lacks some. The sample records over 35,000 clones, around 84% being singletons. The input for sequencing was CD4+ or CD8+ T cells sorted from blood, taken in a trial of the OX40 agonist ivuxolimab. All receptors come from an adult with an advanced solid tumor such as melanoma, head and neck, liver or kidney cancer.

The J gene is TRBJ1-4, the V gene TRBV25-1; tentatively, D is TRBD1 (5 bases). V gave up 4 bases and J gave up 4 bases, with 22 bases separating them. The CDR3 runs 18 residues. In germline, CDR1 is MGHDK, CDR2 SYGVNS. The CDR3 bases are TGTGCCAGCAGTGCACGGCAGGGAAGTTCTTGGGTTAATGAAAAACTGTTTTTT. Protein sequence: CASSARQGSSWVNEKLFF. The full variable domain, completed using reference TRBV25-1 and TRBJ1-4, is EADIYQTPRYLVIGTGKKITLECSQTMGHDKMYWYQQDPGMELHLIHYSYGVNSTEKGDLSSESTVSRIRTEHFPLTLESARPSHTSQYLCASSARQGSSWVNEKLFFGSGTQLSVL.

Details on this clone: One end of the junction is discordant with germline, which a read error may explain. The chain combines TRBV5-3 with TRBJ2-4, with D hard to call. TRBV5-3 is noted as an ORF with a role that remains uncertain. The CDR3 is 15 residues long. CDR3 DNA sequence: TGCGCCAGCAGCCCTTCCTCGGCCAGAAACGACATTCAGTACTTC. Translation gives CASSPSSARNDIQYF.

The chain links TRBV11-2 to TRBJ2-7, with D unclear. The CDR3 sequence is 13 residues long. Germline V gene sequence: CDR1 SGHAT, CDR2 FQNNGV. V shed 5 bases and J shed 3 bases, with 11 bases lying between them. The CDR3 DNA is TGTGCCAGCAGCGACCTAGTGGTCTACGAGCAGTACGTC. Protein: CASSDLVVYEQYV.